One and the same sample provided the 22 T cell receptor beta chains below, sequenced in a study of CD8 T cells in Susac syndrome. Reverse transcription used about 0.45 to 1 ug RNA and random hexamers. MiXCR, run by TCRdb on the immunoSEQ multiplex PCR reads, gives a single entry per CDR3 protein. There are roughly 140,000 distinct CDR3 sequences in the sample; approximately 94% occur only once, and more than 0.075% lies in the top ten. Specimen: CD4+ T cells from PBMCs. The receptors shown here come from a human donor with Susac syndrome.

This chain connects TRBV13 to TRBJ2-1; D is perhaps TRBD2 (5 bases). With 5 bases removed from V and 6 bases from J, the gap between germline ends came to 11 bases. The germline gives CDR1 PRHDT, CDR2 FYEKMQ (reference sequence). The length of the CDR3 is 13 residues. The CDR3: CASSLGVSNEQFF. Here the CDR3 DNA reads TGTGCCAGCAGCCTCGGGGTTTCCAATGAGCAGTTCTTC.

This clonotype has only a few counts. V usage is TRBV7-2 and J usage is TRBJ2-7, with unresolved D. The CDR3 is 12 residues long. Germline loops: CDR1 SGHTA, CDR2 FQGNSA. With 5 bases removed from V and 3 bases from J, the gap between germline ends came to 8 bases. CDR3 protein: CASSPRSYEQYF. The DNA for the CDR3 is TGTGCCAGCAGCCCGCGGAGCTACGAGCAGTACTTC.

The rearrangement links TRBV9 to TRBJ2-1, with TRBD2 matching over 11 bases. The germline V gene has CDR1 SGDLS and CDR2 YYNGEE. V shed 1 base, J shed 3 bases, and the junction held 6 bases outside the gene matches. There are 17 residues in the CDR3. The DNA of the CDR3 is TGTGCCAGCAGCGTATCGATCGGGACTAGCGGCTACAATGAGCAGTTCTTC. It codes for CASSVSIGTSGYNEQFF.

This chain uses TRBV29-1 with TRBJ2-5; perhaps TRBD2 as D (5 bases). CDR1 is SQVTM, CDR2 ANQGSEA, per germline. The CDR3 spans 12 residues. Trimming took off 6 bases at V and 4 bases at J, with 12 bases between the two ends. The CDR3 sequence: CSVDGVRETQYF. The DNA for the CDR3 is TGCAGCGTAGACGGGGTACGAGAGACCCAGTACTTC.

The V call is TRBV5-6, the J call TRBJ2-7; no firm D call. V shed 2 bases and J shed 3 bases, with 18 bases lying between them. The CDR3 loop spans 16 amino acids. Germline CDR1 SGHDT, CDR2 YYEEEE. The CDR3 nucleotides are TGTGCCAGCAGCTTCGGGTCCGACACTCTACGCTACGAGCAGTACTTC. Amino acid sequence: CASSFGSDTLRYEQYF.

The chain recombines TRBV5-1 with TRBJ2-1; 14 bases agree with TRBD2. V shed 4 bases, J shed 6 bases, and the junction held 6 bases outside the gene matches. The germline V gene encodes CDR1 SGHRS and CDR2 YFSETQ. This CDR3 has 16 amino acids. In DNA, the CDR3 is TGCGCCAGCAGCCCTATGACTAGCGGGAGGGGCAATGAGCAGTTCTTC. It encodes CASSPMTSGRGNEQFF.

This clonotype occurred once. The chain carries TRBV5-1 and TRBJ1-1; weak D call: TRBD1 (6 bases). Germline V gene lookup returns CDR1 SGHRS and CDR2 YFSETQ. V was clipped by 1 base and J by 5 bases, with 9 bases between them. The CDR3 extends over 13 amino acids. CDR3 protein: CASSLWGRTEAFF. The DNA of the CDR3 is TGCGCCAGCAGCTTGTGGGGGCGTACTGAAGCTTTCTTT. Full variable domain (remainder filled in from reference TRBV5-1 and TRBJ1-1): KAGVTQTPRYLIKTRGQQVTLSCSPISGHRSVSWYQQTPGQGLQFLFEYFSETQRNKGNFPGRFSGRQFSNSRSEMNVSTLELGDSALYLCASSLWGRTEAFFGQGTRLTVV.

The rearrangement joins TRBV9 to TRBJ2-7; tentatively, D is TRBD1 or TRBD2 (5 bases each). Germline lookup yields CDR1 SGDLS and CDR2 YYNGEE. This CDR3 spans 15 amino acids. Between the trimmed V and J ends, which lost 3 bases and 5 bases, there was a span of 18 bases. CDR3 protein: CASSAGPHWSNEQYF. CDR3 coding DNA: TGTGCCAGCAGCGCGGGACCCCATTGGTCTAACGAGCAGTACTTC.

The gene calls are TRBV10-3 and TRBJ2-7, with TRBD1 matching 9 bases. Germline CDR1 reads ENHRY; CDR2 reads SYGVKD. This CDR3 spans 15 amino acids. V shed 4 bases, J shed 4 bases, and the junction held 8 bases outside the gene matches. CDR3 DNA: TGTGCCATCAGTGGTGTGGGACAGGGACGGTACGAGCAGTACTTC. Amino acids: CAISGVGQGRYEQYF.

The rearrangement joins TRBV28 to TRBJ2-5; D possibly uses TRBD1 or TRBD2 (5 bases each). CDR3 length equals 15 residues. Trimming left V 1 base short and J 5 bases short, with 14 bases between. Per the germline V gene, CDR1 is MDHEN and CDR2 is SYDVKM. Written as DNA, the CDR3 is TGTGCCAGCAGTTTATCTGGGACCTTGGGGGAGACCCAGTACTTC. This codes for CASSLSGTLGETQYF.

The chain is built from TRBV19 and TRBJ2-7, with D tentatively TRBD1 (5 bases). Per germline, CDR1 LNHDA and CDR2 SQIVND (reference sequence). The V and J ends lost 4 bases and 4 bases respectively, with 14 bases between them. This CDR3 has 14 amino acids. The CDR3 sequence is CASSNLGQPYEQYF. In DNA form, the CDR3 reads TGTGCCAGTAGTAACCTCGGACAACCTTACGAGCAGTACTTC. Variable domain in full (rest from reference TRBV19 and TRBJ2-7): DGGITQSPKYLFRKEGQNVTLSCEQNLNHDAMYWYRQDPGQGLRLIYYSQIVNDFQKGDIAEGYSVSREKKESFPLTVTSAQKNPTAFYLCASSNLGQPYEQYFGPGTRLTVT.

The chain couples TRBV20-1 to TRBJ1-5; D may be TRBD1 (6 bases). Germline assignment: CDR1 DFQATT and CDR2 SNEGSKA (reference sequence). Trimming took 4 bases from V and 2 from J, leaving 24 bases between them. This CDR3 comprises 18 residues. Here the CDR3 reads CSAKGGRRGTAGNQPQHF. For the CDR3, the DNA is TGCAGTGCTAAAGGGGGACGACGGGGGACCGCAGGCAATCAGCCCCAGCATTTT.

In this sample, this clonotype turned up once. The rearrangement uses TRBV6-2 or TRBV6-3 and TRBJ2-5; 8 bases are a match to TRBD1. Trimming removed 6 bases from V and 1 base from J; junction bases left unmatched: 7. The germline CDR1 and CDR2 sequences are MNHEY and SVGEGT. The CDR3 is made up of 15 amino acids. The CDR3 protein is CASRVGTGVQETQYF. DNA of the CDR3: TGTGCCAGCAGAGTTGGGACAGGCGTCCAAGAGACCCAGTACTTC.

The chain couples TRBV6-5 to TRBJ1-4; TRBD1 matches 7 bases. J was trimmed by 5 bases and V by 2 bases; bases with no gene match: 11. Germline V CDR1 and CDR2: MNHEY, SVGAGI. The CDR3 is 17 amino acids. CDR3 loop: CASSYLPLGRGNEKLFF. The CDR3 coding sequence is TGTGCCAGCAGTTACCTACCCCTCGGCAGGGGGAATGAAAAACTGTTTTTT.

The rearrangement links TRBV6-5 to TRBJ2-6; D call uncertain. This CDR3 has 14 residues. Trimming cost V 8 bases and J 4 bases, with 12 bases left between them. The germline V gene encodes CDR1 MNHEY and CDR2 SVGAGI. This chain's CDR3 is CASSVGLGANVLTF. Here the CDR3 DNA reads TGTGCCAGCTCGGTAGGTCTGGGGGCCAACGTCCTGACTTTC.

This chain uses TRBV29-1 with TRBJ1-2, with 7 bases aligning to TRBD1. The CDR3 runs to 15 residues. Per germline, CDR1 SQVTM and CDR2 ANQGSEA. Losses at the gene ends were 3 bases for V and 4 bases for J; bases not matched to a gene: 11. CDR3 nucleotides: TGCAGCGTTGATGGGACAGAAGCAGCATTCTATGGCTACACCTTC. Translated: CSVDGTEAAFYGYTF. The whole variable domain, remainder taken from reference TRBV29-1 and TRBJ1-2, is SAVISQKPSRDICQRGTSLTIQCQVDSQVTMMFWYRQQPGQSLTLIATANQGSEATYESGFVIDKFPISRPNLTFSTLTVSNMSPEDSSIYLCSVDGTEAAFYGYTFGSGTRLTVV.

As DNA, the CDR3 is TGTGCCAGCAGCTTGGGCGGGGCCCACCAAGAGACCCAGTACTTC. This encodes CASSLGGAHQETQYF. This chain links TRBV7-2 with TRBJ2-5; D might be TRBD2 (6 bases). V lost 3 bases, J lost 0 bases, and 11 bases lay in between. This CDR3 contains 15 residues. The germline gives CDR1 SGHTA, CDR2 FQGNSA. The entire variable domain, with the rest obtained from reference TRBV7-2 and TRBJ2-5, is as follows: GAGVSQSPSNKVTEKGKDVELRCDPISGHTALYWYRQSLGQGLEFLIYFQGNSAPDKSGLPSDRFSAERTGGSVSTLTIQRTQQEDSAVYLCASSLGGAHQETQYFGPGTRLLVL.

The gene calls are TRBV6-2 or TRBV6-3 and TRBJ1-5; D is unresolved. V gave up 0 bases and J gave up 6 bases, with 9 bases separating them. The germline CDR1 and CDR2 sequences are MNHEY and SVGEGT. The CDR3 has 14 amino acids. This CDR3 is CASSYSGWGQPQHF. CDR3 nucleotides: TGTGCCAGCAGTTACTCGGGTTGGGGTCAGCCCCAGCATTTT.

The chain carries TRBV29-1 and TRBJ2-3, with 9 bases that match TRBD1. Germline CDR1 and CDR2: SQVTM and ANQGSEA. The CDR3 covers 14 residues. Losses at the gene ends were 3 bases for V and 3 bases for J; bases not matched to a gene: 4. The chain's CDR3 is CSVDGDRDTDTQYF. The CDR3, as DNA: TGCAGCGTTGACGGGGACAGGGATACAGATACGCAGTATTTT.

The gene calls are TRBV25-1 and TRBJ2-3, with D unclear. V lost 5 bases and J 5 bases, leaving 8 bases between the germline ends. The CDR3 runs to 12 residues. Germline values: CDR1 MGHDK, CDR2 SYGVNS. CDR3 residues: CASSSRQDTQYF. The CDR3 nucleotides are TGTGCCAGCAGTTCCAGGCAAGATACGCAGTATTTT.

The V and J genes are TRBV7-3 and TRBJ2-5; D not resolved. The V end was cut by 3 bases, the J end by 4 bases, with 9 bases between. The CDR3 has 13 amino acids. Germline V gene lookup returns CDR1 SGHTA and CDR2 FQGTGA. CDR3 sequence: CASSFSSLETQYF. CDR3 DNA sequence: TGTGCCAGCAGCTTTAGTTCTTTAGAGACCCAGTACTTC.

The table lists this clonotype with a few counts. The chain joins TRBV11-2 to TRBJ2-7; possibly TRBD1 for D (5 bases). Germline V gene data show CDR1 as SGHAT and CDR2 as FQNNGV. The CDR3 is made up of 12 amino acids. With 6 bases removed from V and 3 bases from J, the gap between germline ends came to 9 bases. Here the CDR3 DNA reads TGTGCCAGCAGAAGGCAGGGCTACGAGCAGTACTTC. This codes for CASRRQGYEQYF.